This entry concerns a single T cell receptor beta chain. Its antigen has not been determined. No base qualities exist here, and no much larger clone lies one base off it. Genomic DNA served as template for TCR beta VDJ combination and CDR3 sequence profiling. An Illumina HiSeq 2000 was used for TCR repertoire sequencing. From the authors' description of their analysis: TRBV/TRBJ rearrangement plots, CDR3 size and DJ length profiles, and Simpson's diversity index were used to evaluate the repertoires. The immunodominant clone was defined as the most abundant DNA sequence in deep sequencing data. CDR3 amino acid sequences were screened for sharing across subjects and were compared with published repertoires and the VDJdb database. TCRdb redid the processing of the public reads, applying fastp at Q25 and MiXCR, and retained in-frame beta chains. CDR3 protein sequences are deduplicated, and each keeps its most common genes and DNA. These V and J calls are TCRdb output, not the study's own analysis. Present in this sample are around 180,000 distinct CDR3 sequences, 64% of which were seen just once. Around 42% of the sample comes from the top ten.

This sample is part of a study of CD8+CD57+ T cells in acquired aplastic anemia (dated by TCRdb to the late 2010s). Background for the entire study: DNA extracted from sorted CD4+ and CD8+ cells had a mean of approximately 3 ug, with a range of roughly 0.2 to 27.4 ug. Study-wide findings and limitations: Patients and healthy controls showed no significant difference in CD8+ Simpson's diversity (P=0.060). Twenty-nine CD8+ CDR3 sequences were shared between patients and controls but appeared highly expressed in patients and within their immunodominant clones.

V and J are trimmed by 8 bases and 6 bases, and the gene matches miss 10 bases of the junction. For CDR1 and CDR2, the germline V gene (reference sequence) lists LNHDA and SQIVND. The CDR3, from cysteine to phenylalanine, totals 15 residues. Left in the record is the CDR3 DNA by itself, 45 bases read in frame from the first base. In the study, sorted CD4+ and CD8+ blood T cells from patients with severe aplastic anemia and from healthy subjects underwent deep sequencing of TCR repertoires. Ficoll-Paque density gradient centrifugation was used to isolate peripheral blood mononuclear cells. Before DNA was extracted, CD4+ and CD8+ T cells were sorted using either FACS or magnetic beads.

The clonotype was recovered from a human donor with severe aplastic anemia or a healthy control (not recorded which). Material: sorted CD4+, CD8+, or CD8+CD57+ T cells (not recorded which) from PBMCs. The chain is made from TRBV19 and TRBJ2-3; TRBD2 lines up with 11 middle nucleotides. CDR3 loop: CASGKSSGRRDTQYF. The sequenced DNA is TGTGCCAGTGGCAAATCTAGCGGGAGGCGGGATACGCAGTATTTT.